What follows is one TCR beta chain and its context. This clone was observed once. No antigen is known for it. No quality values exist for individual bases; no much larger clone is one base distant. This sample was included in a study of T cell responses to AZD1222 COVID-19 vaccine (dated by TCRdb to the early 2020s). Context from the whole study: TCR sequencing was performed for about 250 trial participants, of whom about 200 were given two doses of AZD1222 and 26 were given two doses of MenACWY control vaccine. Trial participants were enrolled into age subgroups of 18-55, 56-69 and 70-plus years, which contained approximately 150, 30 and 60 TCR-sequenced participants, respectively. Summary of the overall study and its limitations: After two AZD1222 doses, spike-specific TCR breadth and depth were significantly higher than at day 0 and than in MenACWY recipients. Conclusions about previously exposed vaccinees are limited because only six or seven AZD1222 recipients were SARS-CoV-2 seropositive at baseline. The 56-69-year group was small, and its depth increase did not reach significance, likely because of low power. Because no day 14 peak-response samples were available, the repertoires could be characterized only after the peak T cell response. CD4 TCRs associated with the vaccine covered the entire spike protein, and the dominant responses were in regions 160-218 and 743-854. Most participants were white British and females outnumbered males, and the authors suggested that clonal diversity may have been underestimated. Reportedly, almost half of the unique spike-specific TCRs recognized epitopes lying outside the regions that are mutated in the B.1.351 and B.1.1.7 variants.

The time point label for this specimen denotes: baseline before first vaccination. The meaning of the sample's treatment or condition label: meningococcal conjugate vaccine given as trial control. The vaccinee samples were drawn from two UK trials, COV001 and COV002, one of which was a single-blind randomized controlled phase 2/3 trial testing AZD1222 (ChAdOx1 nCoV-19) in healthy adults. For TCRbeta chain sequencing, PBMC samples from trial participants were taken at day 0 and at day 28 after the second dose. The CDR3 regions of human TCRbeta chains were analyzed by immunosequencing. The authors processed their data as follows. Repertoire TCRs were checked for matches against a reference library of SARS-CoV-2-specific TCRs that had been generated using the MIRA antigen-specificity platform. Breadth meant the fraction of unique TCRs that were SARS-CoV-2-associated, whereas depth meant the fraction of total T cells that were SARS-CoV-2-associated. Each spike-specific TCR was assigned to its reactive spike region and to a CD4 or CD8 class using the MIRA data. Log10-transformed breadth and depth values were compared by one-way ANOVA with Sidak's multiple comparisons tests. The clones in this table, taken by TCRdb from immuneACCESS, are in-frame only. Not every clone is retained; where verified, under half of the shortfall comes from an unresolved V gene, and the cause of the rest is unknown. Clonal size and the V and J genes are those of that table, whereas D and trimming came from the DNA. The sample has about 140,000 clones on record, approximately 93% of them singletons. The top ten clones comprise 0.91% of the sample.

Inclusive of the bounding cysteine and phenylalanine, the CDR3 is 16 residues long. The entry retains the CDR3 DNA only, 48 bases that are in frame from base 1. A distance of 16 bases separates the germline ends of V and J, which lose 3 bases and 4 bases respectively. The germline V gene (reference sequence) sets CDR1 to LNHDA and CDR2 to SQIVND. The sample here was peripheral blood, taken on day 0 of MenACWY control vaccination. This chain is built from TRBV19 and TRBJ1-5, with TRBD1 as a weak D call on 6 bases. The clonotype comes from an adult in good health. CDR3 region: CASSISIGGLNQPQHF. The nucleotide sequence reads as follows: TGTGCCAGTAGTATTTCGATTGGGGGCCTGAATCAGCCCCAGCATTTT.